This TCR beta chain came from a study of early stage breast cancer tumors. Overall study: ER+/PR+/HER2- status applied to twelve of 16 invasive breast tumors.

Profiling relied on immunoSEQ multiplex PCR, and the TCRdb table lists in-frame clones only, not all of them. The table has roughly 10,000 clones, about 80% seen once; the top ten hold 11% to 15%. About this clone: Its antigen is currently unknown.

Study results and caveats: Compared with adjacent normal breast tissue, tumors showed 2 to 3-fold greater T cell density and higher clonality.

Trimming cost V 2 bases and J 2 bases; bases outside gene matches: 7. This CDR3 region has 15 residues. Per germline, CDR1 SGDLS and CDR2 YYNGEE. The clonotype originates from a person aged 70 to 80 with breast cancer. Sequencing was performed on breast tumor tissue. V usage is TRBV9 and J usage is TRBJ2-7; 7 nucleotides agree with TRBD2. As DNA, the CDR3 is TGTGCCAGCAGCGTGCGGGGGAGTAGGCCCTACGAGCAGTACTTC. It is translated as CASSVRGSRPYEQYF.